Here is one T cell receptor (beta chain) with its context. Its antigen remains unidentified. This may come from a read error, since a much larger clone is one base off. It was RNA transcripts that yielded the amplified TCR beta CDR3 regions. During a first-round RT-PCR of the TCR CDR3, the HTBI primer set was used. TCRdb reprocessed the multiplex PCR reads with MiXCR, giving one entry per CDR3 protein. The sample comprises hundreds of thousands of distinct CDR3 sequences, more than 15% of which are singletons, and less than 15% rests with the top ten. CDR3 length equals 15 residues. Germline V lookup: CDR1 LGHNA, CDR2 YSLEER. The data originate from a study of T cells in Graves' hyperthyroidism and ophthalmopathy. Study-level points and caveats: Median prediction lead before ophthalmopathy onset was 5 to 7.5 months with the model.

Material for sequencing was blood. The TCR sequence derives from a woman younger than 30 with Graves' hyperthyroidism. This sequence joins TRBV4-3 and TRBJ1-1; no reliable D call. The CDR3 is CASSPPVRQNTGAFF. The DNA for the CDR3 is TGCGCCAGCAGCCCCCCGGTTCGGCAGAACACTGGAGCTTTCTTT.